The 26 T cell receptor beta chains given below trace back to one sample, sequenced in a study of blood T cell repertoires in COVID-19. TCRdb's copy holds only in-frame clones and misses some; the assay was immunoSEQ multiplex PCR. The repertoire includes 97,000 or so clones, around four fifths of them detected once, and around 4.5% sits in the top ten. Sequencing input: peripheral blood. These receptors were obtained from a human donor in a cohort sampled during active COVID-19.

CDR3 protein: CASSRTRNRGDEAFF. CDR3 DNA sequence: TGTGCCAGCAGCCGAACCAGGAACAGGGGTGATGAAGCTTTCTTT. This sequence joins TRBV11-2 and TRBJ1-1; 7 bases line up with TRBD1. V gave up 5 bases and J gave up 7 bases; unmatched junction bases: 13. This CDR3 spans 15 amino acids. Germline V gene data show CDR1 as SGHAT and CDR2 as FQNNGV.

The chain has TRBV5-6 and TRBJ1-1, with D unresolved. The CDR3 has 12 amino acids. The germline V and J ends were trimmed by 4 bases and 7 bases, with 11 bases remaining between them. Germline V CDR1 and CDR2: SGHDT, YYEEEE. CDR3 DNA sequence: TGTGCCAGCAGCATCACTACCGGTGAAGCTTTCTTT. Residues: CASSITTGEAFF.

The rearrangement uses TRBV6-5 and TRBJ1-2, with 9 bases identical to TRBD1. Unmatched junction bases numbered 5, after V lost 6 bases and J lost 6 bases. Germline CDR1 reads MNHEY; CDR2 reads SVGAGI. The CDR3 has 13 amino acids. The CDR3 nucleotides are TGTGCCAGCAGCAACAGGGGGCGGAATGGCTACACCTTC. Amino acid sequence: CASSNRGRNGYTF.

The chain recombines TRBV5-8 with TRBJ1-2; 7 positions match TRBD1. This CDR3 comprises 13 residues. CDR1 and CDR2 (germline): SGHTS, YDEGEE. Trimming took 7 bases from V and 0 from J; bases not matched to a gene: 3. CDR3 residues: CASGQGANYGYTF. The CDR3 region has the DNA TGTGCCAGCGGTCAGGGGGCTAACTATGGCTACACCTTC.

The CDR3 loop reads CASSQDDRGDNNQPQHF. The CDR3 nucleotides read TGCGCCAGCAGCCAGGACGACAGGGGAGATAACAATCAGCCCCAGCATTTT. The chain links TRBV4-1 to TRBJ1-5, with 8 bases fitting TRBD1. The V segment lost 3 bases and the J segment 3 bases; nucleotides outside the gene matches: 10. CDR3 size: 17 residues. Germline CDR1 reads MGHRA; CDR2 reads YSYEKL.

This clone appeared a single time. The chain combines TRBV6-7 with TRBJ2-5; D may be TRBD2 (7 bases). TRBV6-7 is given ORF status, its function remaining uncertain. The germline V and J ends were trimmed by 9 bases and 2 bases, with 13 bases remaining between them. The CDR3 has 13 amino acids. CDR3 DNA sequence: TGTGCCAGTAGGGGGGGGCAACAAGAGACCCAGTACTTC. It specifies CASRGGQQETQYF.

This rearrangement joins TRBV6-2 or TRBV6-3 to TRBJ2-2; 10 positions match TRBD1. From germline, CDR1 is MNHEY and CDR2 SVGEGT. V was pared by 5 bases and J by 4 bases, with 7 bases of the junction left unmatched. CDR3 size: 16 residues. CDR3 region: CASSRQGAAGTGELFF. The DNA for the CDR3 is TGTGCCAGCAGTCGACAGGGGGCGGCGGGCACCGGGGAGCTGTTTTTT.

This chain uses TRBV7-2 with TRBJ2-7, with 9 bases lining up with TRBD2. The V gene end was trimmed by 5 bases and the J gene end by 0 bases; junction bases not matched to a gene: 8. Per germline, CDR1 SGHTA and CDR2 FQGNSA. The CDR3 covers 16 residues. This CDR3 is CASSRDASGVSYEQYF. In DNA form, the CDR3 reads TGTGCCAGCAGCCGGGACGCTAGCGGGGTCTCCTACGAGCAGTACTTC. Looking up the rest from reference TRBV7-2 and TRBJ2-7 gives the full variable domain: GAGVSQSPSNKVTEKGKDVELRCDPISGHTALYWYRQSLGQGLEFLIYFQGNSAPDKSGLPSDRFSAERTGGSVSTLTIQRTQQEDSAVYLCASSRDASGVSYEQYFGPGTRLTVT.

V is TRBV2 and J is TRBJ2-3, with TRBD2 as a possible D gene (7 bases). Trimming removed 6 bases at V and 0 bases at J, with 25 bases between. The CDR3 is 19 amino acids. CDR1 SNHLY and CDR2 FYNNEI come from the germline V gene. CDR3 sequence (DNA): TGTGCCAGCAGCCACCTCGTGAGGGGGAGGGGGGCTAGCACAGATACGCAGTATTTT. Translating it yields CASSHLVRGRGASTDTQYF. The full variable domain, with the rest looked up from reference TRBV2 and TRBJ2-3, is EPEVTQTPSHQVTQMGQEVILRCVPISNHLYFYWYRQILGQKVEFLVSFYNNEISEKSEIFDDQFSVERPDGSNFTLKIRSTKLEDSAMYFCASSHLVRGRGASTDTQYFGPGTRLTVL.

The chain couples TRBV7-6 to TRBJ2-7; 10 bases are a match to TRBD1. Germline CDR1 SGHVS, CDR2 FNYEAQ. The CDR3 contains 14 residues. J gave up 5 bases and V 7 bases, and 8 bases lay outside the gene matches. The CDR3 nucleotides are TGTGCCAGCACGGCCCGGGACAGGGGCGACGAGCAGTACTTC. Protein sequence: CASTARDRGDEQYF.

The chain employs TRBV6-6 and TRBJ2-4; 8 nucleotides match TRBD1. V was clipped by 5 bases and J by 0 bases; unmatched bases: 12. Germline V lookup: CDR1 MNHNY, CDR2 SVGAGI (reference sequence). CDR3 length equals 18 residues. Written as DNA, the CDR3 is TGTGCCAGCAGTCCAAAACTCGGGACAGGCATAGCCAAAAACATTCAGTACTTC. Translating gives CASSPKLGTGIAKNIQYF.

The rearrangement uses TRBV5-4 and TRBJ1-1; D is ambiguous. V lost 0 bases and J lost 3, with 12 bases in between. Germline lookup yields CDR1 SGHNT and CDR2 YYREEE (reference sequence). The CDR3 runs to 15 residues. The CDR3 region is CASSLGLVLDTEAFF. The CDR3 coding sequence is TGTGCCAGCAGCTTGGGACTTGTTTTGGACACTGAAGCTTTCTTT.

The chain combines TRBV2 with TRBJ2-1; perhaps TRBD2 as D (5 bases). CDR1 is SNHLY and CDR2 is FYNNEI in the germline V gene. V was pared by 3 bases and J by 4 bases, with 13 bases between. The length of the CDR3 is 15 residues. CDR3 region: CASSDWTRTYNEQFF. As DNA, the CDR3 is TGTGCCAGCAGTGATTGGACCAGGACTTACAATGAGCAGTTCTTC.

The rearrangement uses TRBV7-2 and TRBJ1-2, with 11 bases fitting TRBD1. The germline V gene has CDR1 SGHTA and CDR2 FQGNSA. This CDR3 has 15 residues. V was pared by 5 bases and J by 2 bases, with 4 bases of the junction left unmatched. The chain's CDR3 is CASSPGQGENYGYTF. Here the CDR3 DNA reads TGTGCCAGCAGCCCGGGACAGGGGGAAAACTATGGCTACACCTTC.

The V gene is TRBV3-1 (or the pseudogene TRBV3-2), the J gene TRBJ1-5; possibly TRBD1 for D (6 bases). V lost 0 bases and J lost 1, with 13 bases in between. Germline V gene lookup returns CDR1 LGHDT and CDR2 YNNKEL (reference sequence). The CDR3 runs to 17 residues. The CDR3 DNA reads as TGTGCCAGCAGCCAAGATAGGGTGACAGGCAGCAATCAGCCCCAGCATTTT. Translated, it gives CASSQDRVTGSNQPQHF.

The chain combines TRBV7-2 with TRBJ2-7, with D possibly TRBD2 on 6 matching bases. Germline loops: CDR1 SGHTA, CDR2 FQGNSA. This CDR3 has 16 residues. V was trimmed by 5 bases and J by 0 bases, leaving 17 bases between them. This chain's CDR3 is CASSGTGTGVSYEQYF. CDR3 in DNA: TGTGCCAGCAGCGGCACCGGGACGGGGGTCTCCTACGAGCAGTACTTC.

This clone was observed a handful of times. The CDR3 region is CASSLRPVRGEKLFF. The CDR3 nucleotides read TGTGCCAGCAGCTTAAGACCAGTACGGGGAGAAAAACTGTTTTTT. The chain is built from TRBV7-2 and TRBJ1-4; D call uncertain. Trimming pared 2 bases from V and 8 bases from J, leaving 15 bases between. This CDR3 region has 15 residues. The germline gives CDR1 SGHTA, CDR2 FQGNSA.

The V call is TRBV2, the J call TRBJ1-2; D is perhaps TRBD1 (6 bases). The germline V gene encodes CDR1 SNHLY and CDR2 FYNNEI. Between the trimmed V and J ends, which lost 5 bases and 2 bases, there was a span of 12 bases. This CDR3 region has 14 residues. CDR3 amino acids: CASSRTVENYGYTF. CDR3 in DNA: TGTGCCAGCAGTCGGACAGTCGAGAACTATGGCTACACCTTC.

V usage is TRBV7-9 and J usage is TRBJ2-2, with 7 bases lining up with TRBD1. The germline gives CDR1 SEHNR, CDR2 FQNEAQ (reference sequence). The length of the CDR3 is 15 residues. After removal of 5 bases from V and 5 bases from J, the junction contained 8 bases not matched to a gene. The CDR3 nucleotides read TGTGCCAGCAGCCCGTGGACAGGTACGACCGGGGAGCTGTTTTTT. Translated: CASSPWTGTTGELFF.

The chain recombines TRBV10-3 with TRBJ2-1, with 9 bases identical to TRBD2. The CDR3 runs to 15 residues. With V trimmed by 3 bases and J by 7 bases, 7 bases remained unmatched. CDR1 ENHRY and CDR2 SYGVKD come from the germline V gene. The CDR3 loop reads CAISEGGGAGNEQFF. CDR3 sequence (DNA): TGTGCCATCAGTGAAGGCGGGGGGGCCGGTAATGAGCAGTTCTTC.

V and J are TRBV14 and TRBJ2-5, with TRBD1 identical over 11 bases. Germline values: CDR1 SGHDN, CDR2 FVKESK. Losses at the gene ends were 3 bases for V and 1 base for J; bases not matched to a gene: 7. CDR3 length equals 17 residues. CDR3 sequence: CASSQRDRGFFQETQYF. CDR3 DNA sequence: TGTGCCAGCAGCCAGAGGGACAGGGGGTTTTTCCAAGAGACCCAGTACTTC.

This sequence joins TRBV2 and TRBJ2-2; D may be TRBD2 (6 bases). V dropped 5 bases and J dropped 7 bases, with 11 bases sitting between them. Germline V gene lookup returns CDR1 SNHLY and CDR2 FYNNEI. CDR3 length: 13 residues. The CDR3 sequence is CASSSRGFGELFF. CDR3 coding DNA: TGTGCCAGCAGTTCTCGGGGGTTCGGGGAGCTGTTTTTT.

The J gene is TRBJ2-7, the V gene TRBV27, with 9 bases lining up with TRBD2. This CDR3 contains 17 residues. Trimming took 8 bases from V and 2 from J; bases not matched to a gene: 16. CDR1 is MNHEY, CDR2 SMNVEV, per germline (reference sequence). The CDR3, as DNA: TGTGCCAGCTCCTCTTGGGCGGGGGGGGGTGGGGCCTACGAGCAGTACTTC. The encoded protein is CASSSWAGGGGAYEQYF.

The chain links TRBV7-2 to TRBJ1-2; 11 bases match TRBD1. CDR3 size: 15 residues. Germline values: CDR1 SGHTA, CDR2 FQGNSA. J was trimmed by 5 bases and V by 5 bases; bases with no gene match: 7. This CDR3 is CASSDRDRGGYGYTF. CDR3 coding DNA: TGTGCCAGCAGCGACCGGGACAGGGGGGGATATGGCTACACCTTC.

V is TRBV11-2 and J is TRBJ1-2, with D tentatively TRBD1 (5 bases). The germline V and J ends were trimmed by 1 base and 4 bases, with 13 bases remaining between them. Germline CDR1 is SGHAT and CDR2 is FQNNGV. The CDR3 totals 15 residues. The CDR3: CASSLVRGWGYGYTF. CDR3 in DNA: TGTGCCAGCAGCTTAGTACGGGGGTGGGGCTATGGCTACACCTTC.

DNA for the CDR3: TGTGCCAGCAGACCCCGGGGGGCCTACTTTGAGACCCAGTACTTC. Translation gives CASRPRGAYFETQYF. This chain links TRBV27 with TRBJ2-5, with D maybe TRBD2 (7 bases). CDR1 is MNHEY and CDR2 is SMNVEV in the germline V gene (reference sequence). V dropped 6 bases and J dropped 5 bases, with 19 bases sitting between them. The CDR3 runs to 15 residues.